This TCR beta chain was retrieved from a study of human T cells and chemical hapten exposure. Across the whole study: DPC at 2% was the sensitizing agent, placed on roughly 2 cm by roughly 2 cm of upper inner arm skin. Notes on the study in general: TCRs at high frequency, those above 1 in 1000, did not change with DPC sensitization.

This CDR3 is 15 amino acids long. The germline V gene has CDR1 DFQATT and CDR2 SNEGSKA (reference sequence). The ends lost 4 bases at V and 2 bases at J; junction bases unmatched: 5. Time point specified: patch test 2, 6 weeks after DPC sensitization. Treatment noted: therapeutic diphenylcyclopropenone sensitization with weekly scalp DPC. Total RNA extraction was carried out from unfractionated whole blood. Per the study methods: TCR counts had a median of around 94,000 per sample and spanned about 20,000 to 750,000. TCRdb re-called the RACE reads with MiXCR, one entry per CDR3 protein. In this record, the V and J calls reflect TCRdb's handling and not the investigators' own analysis. The sample contains over 100,000 distinct CDR3 sequences, 9.2% of which appear only once. Of note for this clonotype: Its antigen is not known.

The V gene is TRBV20-1, the J gene TRBJ1-5; 10 bases are shared with TRBD1. Sequencing was performed on whole blood, taken in connection with sensitization to the hapten diphenylcyclopropenone (DPC). The sequence was collected from a woman aged 40 to 50 with alopecia areata. Some clones in this sample may be carry-over from other donors' samples. The CDR3, as DNA: TGCAGTGCTACCAGACAGGGGGCGGGCAATCAGCCCCAGCATTTT. Translation: CSATRQGAGNQPQHF.